Listed here is a single TCR beta chain. What it recognizes is unknown. These data come from a study of metastatic and nonmetastatic thyroid tumors. Study in general: Comparison of repertoires was carried out across blood and tumor or nodule tissue from malignant and benign thyroid patients.

Nobody among the patients had been given any treatment before thyroid surgery. Germline V gene sequence: CDR1 SGDLS, CDR2 YYNGEE. The CDR3 spans 14 residues. V was shortened by 4 bases and J by 2 bases, with 13 bases between the two germline ends. Study-wide results and caveats: A significant increase in TCR beta diversity was reportedly seen in malignant thyroid tumors relative to benign nodules, in blood and tumor.

Under the authors' procedure: A classifier for distant metastasis in papillary thyroid cancer was constructed using CDR3 differences observed across clinicopathological groups. TCRdb reanalyzed the PCR reads via MiXCR. The V and J calls were determined by TCRdb, not by the authors. The table shows roughly 48,000 clones, with about 15% occurring only once. This chain joins TRBV9 and TRBJ2-7, with a weak D call TRBD1 (6 bases). Sequenced: blood. The sequence derives from a female donor with papillary thyroid cancer or a benign thyroid nodule (not recorded which). Some clones in this sample may be carry-over from other donors' samples. Here the CDR3 reads CASSTSQGTYEQYF. Here the CDR3 DNA reads TGTGCCAGCAGCACTTCACAGGGCACCTACGAGCAGTACTTC.